One sample yielded the 23 T cell receptor beta chains listed below, sequenced in a study of early T cells in non-severe SARS-CoV-2 infection. TCRdb reprocessed the 5' RACE reads via MiXCR and lists one record per CDR3 protein. Of around 60,000 distinct CDR3 sequences in the sample, around 13% are singletons; the top ten hold about 4.2%. The sequencing input was whole blood. These receptors were obtained from an adult who was a healthcare worker with PCR-confirmed SARS-CoV-2 infection or an uninfected control (not recorded which).

This chain uses TRBV20-1 with TRBJ2-2, with TRBD1 identical over 9 bases. Germline values: CDR1 DFQATT, CDR2 SNEGSKA (reference sequence). The CDR3 totals 17 residues. The V gene end was trimmed by 0 bases and the J gene end by 4 bases; junction bases not matched to a gene: 9. CDR3 loop: CSARDPKRQGGTGELFF. The CDR3 bases are TGCAGTGCTAGAGATCCGAAGAGACAGGGGGGCACCGGGGAGCTGTTTTTT.

This chain connects TRBV30 to TRBJ2-1; D is undetermined. From germline, CDR1 is GTSNPN and CDR2 SVGIG (reference sequence). The germline V and J ends were trimmed by 3 bases and 7 bases, with 10 bases remaining between them. This CDR3 contains 12 residues. CDR3 bases: TGTGCCTGGAGACGGCCCCCGAATGAGCAGTTCTTC. Translating it yields CAWRRPPNEQFF.

The rearrangement joins TRBV6-5 to TRBJ1-2; 8 nucleotides agree with TRBD1. CDR1 MNHEY and CDR2 SVGAGI come from the germline V gene. V was pared by 5 bases and J by 5 bases, with 10 bases of the junction left unmatched. There are 15 residues in the CDR3. The CDR3 loop is CASSPAQGAIYGYTF. CDR3 nucleotides: TGTGCCAGCAGTCCGGCCCAGGGGGCGATTTATGGCTACACCTTC.

A word on this clonotype: One end of the junction varies from germline; a read error may be responsible. The V gene is TRBV29-1, the J gene TRBJ1-4, with D uncertain. CDR3 size: 12 residues. Germline CDR1 reads SQVTM; CDR2 reads ANQGSEA. Written as DNA, the CDR3 is TGCAGCGTTGAGATCTACGGCGCCACTGTTGTTTTT. It codes for CSVEIYGATVVF.

The table lists this clonotype with many counts. The chain uses TRBV5-6 and TRBJ2-1; 9 bases are a match to TRBD2. Germline values: CDR1 SGHDT, CDR2 YYEEEE. The CDR3 has 16 amino acids. V shed 4 bases, J shed 4 bases, and the junction held 9 bases outside the gene matches. Here the CDR3 DNA reads TGTGCCAGCAGCCCGGCGCGGGGGGGTGCGTACAATGAGCAGTTCTTC. As protein: CASSPARGGAYNEQFF.

The table lists this clonotype with a few counts. The chain combines TRBV20-1 with TRBJ1-4; D remains unclear. CDR1 is DFQATT and CDR2 is SNEGSKA in the germline V gene (reference sequence). CDR3 length: 14 amino acids. Trimming removed 3 bases at V and 4 bases at J, with 12 bases between. CDR3 amino acids: CSARRPDGNEKLFF. The CDR3 nucleotides are TGCAGTGCTAGGCGACCGGACGGTAATGAAAAACTGTTTTTT.

This sequence joins TRBV7-9 and TRBJ2-3, with D uncertain. The CDR3 length is 13 residues. Germline CDR1 and CDR2: SEHNR and FQNEAQ (reference sequence). Trimming took off 8 bases at V and 0 bases at J, with 9 bases between the two ends. The CDR3 DNA is TGTGCCAGCGGGGATACGAGCACAGATACGCAGTATTTT. Its protein product is CASGDTSTDTQYF. Based on the CDR3 plus reference TRBV7-9 and TRBJ2-3, the full variable domain is DTGVSQNPRHKITKRGQNVTFRCDPISEHNRLYWYRQTLGQGPEFLTYFQNEAQLEKSRLLSDRFSAERPKGSFSTLEIQRTEQGDSAMYLCASGDTSTDTQYFGPGTRLTVL.

The genes are TRBV4-3 and TRBJ2-7; possible D gene TRBD1, 6 bases. Germline CDR1 reads LGHNA; CDR2 reads YSLEER. The ends were cut back, 0 bases at V and 0 bases at J, with 15 bases in the middle. This CDR3 has 17 residues. CDR3 sequence: CASSQEVVGAYSYEQYF. The CDR3 DNA reads TGCGCCAGCAGCCAAGAGGTCGTGGGGGCCTACTCCTACGAGCAGTACTTC.

This rearrangement joins TRBV5-1 to TRBJ2-2; D is ambiguous. CDR1 is SGHRS, CDR2 YFSETQ, per germline. V was pared by 0 bases and J by 0 bases, with 3 bases between. This CDR3 is 14 amino acids long. The CDR3 coding sequence is TGCGCCAGCAGCTTGGCGGCGAACACCGGGGAGCTGTTTTTT. It specifies CASSLAANTGELFF.

Regarding this clonotype: This may stem from a read error, because a much larger clone lies one nucleotide away. V gene TRBV3-1 combines with J gene TRBJ1-1; possible D gene TRBD1, 6 bases. Germline V gene sequence: CDR1 LGHDT, CDR2 YNNKEL (reference sequence). The CDR3 spans 14 residues. CDR3 nucleotides: TGTGCCAGCAGTGCGGACAGACCAAACACTGAAGTTTTCTTT. Its translation is CASSADRPNTEVFF.

The table lists this clonotype with many counts. Written as DNA, the CDR3 is TGTGCCAGCGGATCTAGAGACAGGACCTACGAGCAGTACTTC. As protein: CASGSRDRTYEQYF. The chain employs TRBV7-2 and TRBJ2-7; D may be TRBD1 (6 bases). The CDR3 is 14 amino acids. Looked up from germline, CDR1 is SGHTA and CDR2 is FQGNSA. The ends were cut back, 8 bases at V and 2 bases at J, with 16 bases in the middle.

The chain couples TRBV24-1 to TRBJ2-5, with a weak D call TRBD1 (5 bases). This CDR3 has 11 residues. Germline V gene sequence: CDR1 KGHDR, CDR2 SFDVKD. Trimming removed 6 bases from V and 9 bases from J, with 10 bases in between. The CDR3 DNA reads as TGTGCCACCAGTCAAGGCAGGGCCCAGTACTTC. It codes for CATSQGRAQYF.

The gene calls are TRBV2 and TRBJ2-3; no definite D call. V lost 6 bases and J 6 bases, leaving 10 bases between the germline ends. CDR1 is SNHLY and CDR2 is FYNNEI in the germline V gene. This CDR3 is 12 amino acids long. CDR3 sequence reads: CASRVGMDTQYF. DNA for the CDR3: TGTGCCAGCAGGGTTGGCATGGATACGCAGTATTTT.

The sample holds a few counts of this clonotype. The chain couples TRBV29-1 to TRBJ2-5; D remains ambiguous. Germline lookup yields CDR1 SQVTM and CDR2 ANQGSEA. V was cut by 7 bases and J by 5 bases, with 11 bases left in between. The CDR3 totals 11 residues. Here the CDR3 DNA reads TGCAGCGGCACAGATTCGGAGACCCAGTACTTC. Protein sequence: CSGTDSETQYF. Based on the CDR3 plus reference TRBV29-1 and TRBJ2-5, the full variable domain is SAVISQKPSRDICQRGTSLTIQCQVDSQVTMMFWYRQQPGQSLTLIATANQGSEATYESGFVIDKFPISRPNLTFSTLTVSNMSPEDSSIYLCSGTDSETQYFGPGTRLLVL.

This chain links TRBV4-2 with TRBJ1-4; D perhaps matches TRBD1 (5 bases). The CDR3 covers 17 residues. Trimming left V 2 bases short and J 0 bases short, with 13 bases between. CDR1 is LGHNA, CDR2 YNFKEQ, per germline. The CDR3 region has the DNA TGTGCCAGCAGCCAAAATCATCAGGGTGCAACTAATGAAAAACTGTTTTTT. Its translation: CASSQNHQGATNEKLFF.

This chain joins TRBV3-1 and TRBJ1-2; 8 bases agree with TRBD1. V was clipped by 7 bases and J by 8 bases; unmatched bases: 12. This CDR3 contains 14 residues. Germline V gives CDR1 LGHDT, CDR2 YNNKEL (reference sequence). The CDR3 nucleotides read TGTGCCAGCATCAATCAACAGGGGGGAGGAGGCTACACCTTC. This sequence encodes CASINQQGGGGYTF.

V and J are TRBV7-9 and TRBJ2-7, with TRBD2 identical over 8 bases. Trimming removed 5 bases from V and 2 bases from J; junction bases left unmatched: 8. The germline CDR1 and CDR2 sequences are SEHNR and FQNEAQ (reference sequence). This CDR3 spans 15 amino acids. CDR3 amino acids: CASSPRVAGTYEQYF. In DNA, the CDR3 is TGTGCCAGCAGCCCCCGGGTAGCGGGGACCTACGAGCAGTACTTC.

In its sample, this clonotype was seen many times. The chain combines TRBV19 with TRBJ2-7; D is ambiguous. This CDR3 spans 14 amino acids. Germline V CDR1 and CDR2: LNHDA, SQIVND (reference sequence). The V end lost 3 bases, the J end lost 2 bases, and 11 bases lay between the germline ends. The CDR3 region has the DNA TGTGCCAGTAGTATCCTGCAGCATCCCTACGAGCAGTACTTC. Amino acids: CASSILQHPYEQYF.

The V gene is TRBV29-1, the J gene TRBJ2-7, with 8 bases identical to TRBD1. Trimming cost V 3 bases and J 2 bases; bases outside gene matches: 12. The germline V gene has CDR1 SQVTM and CDR2 ANQGSEA. This CDR3 has 16 amino acids. The CDR3 is CSVEIGGGQATYEQYF. CDR3 coding DNA: TGCAGCGTTGAGATCGGAGGGGGACAGGCGACCTACGAGCAGTACTTC.

This clonotype has ten or more counts. This rearrangement joins TRBV6-2 or TRBV6-3 to TRBJ2-7, with 7 bases matching TRBD1. J lost 9 bases, V lost 4 bases, and 9 bases had no gene match. The germline gives CDR1 MNHEY, CDR2 SVGEGT. The CDR3 has 13 residues. DNA for the CDR3: TGTGCCAGCAGTTCCACCATACAGGGGTCGCAGTACTTC. Translation: CASSSTIQGSQYF.

As regards this clonotype: This may be a read error: a much more frequent sequence differs by one nucleotide. This chain joins TRBV7-3 and TRBJ1-5; 9 nucleotides align to TRBD1. CDR1 is SGHTA and CDR2 is FQGTGA in the germline V gene. V gave up 5 bases and J gave up 5 bases; unmatched junction bases: 1. The CDR3 has 13 residues. The CDR3 DNA reads as TGTGCCAGCAGCCGGGACAGGGATCAGCCCCAGCATTTT. It is translated as CASSRDRDQPQHF.

This clonotype was counted many times. This chain uses TRBV6-2 or TRBV6-3 with TRBJ2-2; tentative D call: TRBD1 (6 bases). V was trimmed by 5 bases and J by 4 bases, leaving 11 bases between them. Germline CDR1 MNHEY, CDR2 SVGEGT. The CDR3 spans 14 residues. Here the CDR3 reads CASSRQEVTGELFF. The DNA for the CDR3 is TGTGCCAGCAGTCGACAGGAGGTCACCGGGGAGCTGTTTTTT.

This chain links TRBV10-2 with TRBJ1-6; 10 bases fit TRBD1. After removal of 5 bases from V and 11 bases from J, the junction contained 3 bases not matched to a gene. This CDR3 has 13 residues. The germline gives CDR1 WSHSY, CDR2 SAAADI. The CDR3 here is CASSTTGGPPLHF. The CDR3 nucleotides are TGCGCCAGCAGTACGACAGGGGGCCCACCCCTCCACTTT.